Described below is a single T cell receptor beta chain sequence and its context. Original processing methods: Quantification of nucleated cells was approximated via reference gene primer amplification. The protocol was immunoSEQ multiplex PCR, while the TCRdb copy is restricted to in-frame clones and leaves out a portion. D and trimming come from the DNA, and the V and J calls and clone size come from that table. The table includes some 290,000 clones, under 90% detected once. The sample belongs to a study of blood T cell repertoires in COVID-19. Study as a whole: Donors in the United States, Italy and Spain gave samples during acute or convalescent COVID-19. PBMCs, B-cell-depleted T cells, or T cells were the source of the cDNA or gDNA that made up the material.

V shed 3 bases and J 3 bases; nucleotides not matched to a gene: 18. CDR1 SGHDN and CDR2 FVKESK come from the germline V gene. This CDR3 region has 20 residues. Material: peripheral blood. The gene calls are TRBV14 and TRBJ1-3, with TRBD1 matching 9 bases. This receptor was identified in a woman aged 60-70 years with active or convalescent COVID-19. The CDR3 here is CASSQPRTGVSPNFGNTIYF. The CDR3 bases are TGTGCCAGCAGCCAGCCTAGGACAGGGGTGTCCCCTAACTTTGGAAACACCATATATTTT.